Listed below are T cell receptor beta chains from one sample, sequenced in a study of metastatic and nonmetastatic thyroid tumors. MiXCR re-clonotyped the PCR reads for TCRdb. The sample consists of about 70,000 clones, roughly 18% of them appearing once. The sequenced sample consisted of blood. The receptors shown here come from a female donor with papillary thyroid cancer or a benign thyroid nodule (not recorded which). Some clones in this sample may be carry-over from other donors' samples. Both conserved end residues are part of each CDR3. Each record gives: V gene, clone size, D gene, CDR3 length, J gene, CDR3 DNA, CDR3 protein. The D gene is left open where the match is weak. A row's size may be missing; if present it is once, few, many or a size class.

v_gene: TRBV2
abundance: many
d_gene: TRBD1
len: 15
j_gene: TRBJ1-1
CDR3nt: TGTGCCAGCACACCCGGGACAGTCAGGTTGACTGAAGCTTTCTTT
CDR3aa: CASTPGTVRLTEAFF

v_gene: TRBV6-1
abundance: .
d_gene: TRBD2
len: 17
j_gene: TRBJ2-7
CDR3nt: TGTGCCAGCAGCTCCTATGGACTAGCGGGAGGTCACTACGAGCAGTACTTC
CDR3aa: CASSSYGLAGGHYEQYF

v_gene: TRBV7-2
abundance: .
d_gene: .
len: 11
j_gene: TRBJ2-1
CDR3nt: TGTGCCAGCAGCTTAGTCGGAGACAGTTCCTTC
CDR3aa: CASSLVGDSSF

v_gene: TRBV29-1
abundance: many
d_gene: .
len: 14
j_gene: TRBJ2-4
CDR3nt: TGCAGCGTTGAAGATGGGGTAGCCAAAAACATTCAGTACTTC
CDR3aa: CSVEDGVAKNIQYF

v_gene: TRBV6-1
abundance: many
d_gene: .
len: 14
j_gene: TRBJ2-7
CDR3nt: TGTGCCAGCAGTGAAGCGGAGGGTCCCCACGAGCAGTACTTC
CDR3aa: CASSEAEGPHEQYF

v_gene: TRBV2
abundance: many
d_gene: TRBD1
len: 13
j_gene: TRBJ2-7
CDR3nt: TGTGCCAGCAGTCGGGACAGGGGGCTCGAGCAGTACTTC
CDR3aa: CASSRDRGLEQYF

v_gene: TRBV12-3/TRBV12-4
abundance: many
d_gene: .
len: 13
j_gene: TRBJ1-2
CDR3nt: TGTGCCAGCAGTTTAGCAAGTAACTATGGCTACACCTTC
CDR3aa: CASSLASNYGYTF

v_gene: TRBV5-1
abundance: .
d_gene: TRBD2
len: 16
j_gene: TRBJ2-1
CDR3nt: TGCGCCAGCAGCTTGGCGGCTAGCGGGAGAGGTGATGAGCAGTTCTTC
CDR3aa: CASSLAASGRGDEQFF

v_gene: TRBV9
abundance: many
d_gene: .
len: 15
j_gene: TRBJ1-1
CDR3nt: TGTGCCAGCAGCGTGGGAACAGACCCAAACACTGAAGCTTTCTTT
CDR3aa: CASSVGTDPNTEAFF

v_gene: TRBV15
abundance: .
d_gene: TRBD2
len: 16
j_gene: TRBJ2-5
CDR3nt: TGTGCCACCAGCCTTTCGACTAGCGAGATTTTCGAGAACCAGTACTTC
CDR3aa: CATSLSTSEIFENQYF

v_gene: TRBV20-1
abundance: many
d_gene: .
len: 11
j_gene: TRBJ2-7
CDR3nt: TGCAGTGCGGCAGGGGCCTACGAGCAGTACTTC
CDR3aa: CSAAGAYEQYF

v_gene: TRBV20-1
abundance: many
d_gene: TRBD1
len: 14
j_gene: TRBJ2-5
CDR3nt: TGCAGTGCAAACATCAGGGGGCGGCAAGAGACCCAGTACTTC
CDR3aa: CSANIRGRQETQYF

v_gene: TRBV9
abundance: few
d_gene: .
len: 16
j_gene: TRBJ2-1
CDR3nt: TGTGCCAGCAGCTCCTCGGGGGTGCGGGGTTTCACTGAGCAGTTCTTC
CDR3aa: CASSSSGVRGFTEQFF

v_gene: TRBV19
abundance: .
d_gene: TRBD1
len: 14
j_gene: TRBJ1-5
CDR3nt: TGTGCCAGTAGTACAGGACAGGGCGGTCAGCCCCAGCATTTT
CDR3aa: CASSTGQGGQPQHF

v_gene: TRBV19
abundance: many
d_gene: .
len: 14
j_gene: TRBJ1-1
CDR3nt: TGTGCCAGTAGGTCGGGGGGTGGATACACTGAAGCTTTCTTT
CDR3aa: CASRSGGGYTEAFF

v_gene: TRBV11-2
abundance: many
d_gene: TRBD2
len: 17
j_gene: TRBJ2-3
CDR3nt: TGTGCCAGCAGCGCGGGACTAGCGGGAGGGGGGGCAGATACGCAGTATTTT
CDR3aa: CASSAGLAGGGADTQYF

v_gene: TRBV19
abundance: many
d_gene: .
len: 11
j_gene: TRBJ2-2
CDR3nt: TGTGCCAGTAGTTCAGGGGGGGAGCTGTTTTTT
CDR3aa: CASSSGGELFF

v_gene: TRBV27
abundance: many
d_gene: .
len: 14
j_gene: TRBJ2-2
CDR3nt: TGTGCCAGCAAGGGGGACACCAACACCGGGGAGCTGTTTTTT
CDR3aa: CASKGDTNTGELFF

v_gene: TRBV28
abundance: many
d_gene: .
len: 18
j_gene: TRBJ2-2
CDR3nt: TGTGCCAGCAGTCCACGCCGGACATCCTCTGCGAACACCGGGGAGCTGTTTTTT
CDR3aa: CASSPRRTSSANTGELFF

v_gene: TRBV7-2
abundance: many
d_gene: TRBD1
len: 13
j_gene: TRBJ1-2
CDR3nt: TGTGCCAGCAGCCTCAGGGGGCAGGATGGCTACACCTTC
CDR3aa: CASSLRGQDGYTF

v_gene: TRBV11-2
abundance: many
d_gene: .
len: 14
j_gene: TRBJ2-7
CDR3nt: TGTGCCAGCAGCTTATCCGCGGCCTTGGGCGAGCAGTACTTC
CDR3aa: CASSLSAALGEQYF

v_gene: TRBV7-2
abundance: few
d_gene: .
len: 14
j_gene: TRBJ1-2
CDR3nt: TGTGCCAGCAGCTTTGGGTCAGGCTCCTATGGCTACACCTTC
CDR3aa: CASSFGSGSYGYTF

v_gene: TRBV5-1
abundance: .
d_gene: TRBD2
len: 15
j_gene: TRBJ2-1
CDR3nt: TGCGCCAGCAGCTTGGTAACTAGCGGTTACAATGAGCAGTTCTTC
CDR3aa: CASSLVTSGYNEQFF

v_gene: TRBV27
abundance: many
d_gene: .
len: 13
j_gene: TRBJ1-3
CDR3nt: TGTGCCAGCAGTTTAGCCTCTGGAAACACCATATATTTT
CDR3aa: CASSLASGNTIYF

v_gene: TRBV20-1
abundance: many
d_gene: .
len: 13
j_gene: TRBJ1-5
CDR3nt: TGCAGTGCGGGCCAGGTTAGCAATCAGCCCCAGCATTTT
CDR3aa: CSAGQVSNQPQHF

v_gene: TRBV5-1
abundance: many
d_gene: TRBD2
len: 15
j_gene: TRBJ2-1
CDR3nt: TGCGCCAGCAGCTTGAGCGGGAGGGGTTACAATGAGCAGTTCTTC
CDR3aa: CASSLSGRGYNEQFF

v_gene: TRBV19
abundance: many
d_gene: .
len: 15
j_gene: TRBJ2-2
CDR3nt: TGTGCCAGTAGTGTACAGGGGACTAACACCGGGGAGCTGTTTTTT
CDR3aa: CASSVQGTNTGELFF

v_gene: TRBV5-6
abundance: many
d_gene: TRBD2
len: 15
j_gene: TRBJ2-3
CDR3nt: TGTGCCAGCAGCTCCTTAGCGGGGCGCACAGATACGCAGTATTTT
CDR3aa: CASSSLAGRTDTQYF

v_gene: TRBV15
abundance: many
d_gene: TRBD2
len: 16
j_gene: TRBJ2-5
CDR3nt: TGTGCCACCAGCCTTTCGACTAGCGGGATTTTCGAGACCCAGTACTTC
CDR3aa: CATSLSTSGIFETQYF

v_gene: TRBV4-1
abundance: many
d_gene: .
len: 13
j_gene: TRBJ2-7
CDR3nt: TGCGCCAGCAGCCCCTACGGGGGCTACGAGCAGTACTTC
CDR3aa: CASSPYGGYEQYF

v_gene: TRBV12-3/TRBV12-4
abundance: .
d_gene: .
len: 15
j_gene: TRBJ1-2
CDR3nt: TGTGCCAGCAGCTCCCTTACGGGACTCAGCTATGGCTACACCTTC
CDR3aa: CASSSLTGLSYGYTF

v_gene: TRBV20-1
abundance: many
d_gene: TRBD1
len: 13
j_gene: TRBJ1-4
CDR3nt: TGCAGTGCAACCGGGACAGCTAATGAAAAACTGTTTTTT
CDR3aa: CSATGTANEKLFF

v_gene: TRBV2
abundance: few
d_gene: .
len: 16
j_gene: TRBJ2-7
CDR3nt: TGTGCCAGCAGTGCGGACACCGAATCCTTCCGATACGAGCAGTACTTC
CDR3aa: CASSADTESFRYEQYF

v_gene: TRBV3-1
abundance: .
d_gene: TRBD1
len: 16
j_gene: TRBJ1-1
CDR3nt: TGTGCCAGCAGCCTCCGGGACAGGGAATTTGGCACTGAAGCTTTCTTT
CDR3aa: CASSLRDREFGTEAFF

v_gene: TRBV11-3
abundance: many
d_gene: .
len: 14
j_gene: TRBJ2-7
CDR3nt: TGTGCCAGCAGCCCTAGGACTGACGCCTACGAGCAGTACTTC
CDR3aa: CASSPRTDAYEQYF

v_gene: TRBV19
abundance: few
d_gene: .
len: 14
j_gene: TRBJ2-2
CDR3nt: TGTGCCGTGAGGGGGGGCGAGGGCACCGGGGAGCTGTTTTTT
CDR3aa: CAVRGGEGTGELFF

v_gene: TRBV12-5
abundance: many
d_gene: .
len: 13
j_gene: TRBJ1-1
CDR3nt: TGTGCTAGTGGTGGGGACGGGAACACTGAAGCTTTCTTT
CDR3aa: CASGGDGNTEAFF

v_gene: TRBV20-1
abundance: many
d_gene: TRBD2
len: 20
j_gene: TRBJ2-1
CDR3nt: TGCAGTGCTAGAGCACCCCCGGGACTAGCGGGGACCAGCTCCTACAATGAGCAGTTCTTC
CDR3aa: CSARAPPGLAGTSSYNEQFF